One and the same sample provided the 30 T cell receptor beta chains below, sequenced in a study of T cells in Graves' hyperthyroidism and ophthalmopathy. RNA transcripts yielded amplified TCR beta CDR3 regions. The primer set for the first-round RT-PCR of the TCR CDR3 was HTBI. TCRdb analysed the multiplex PCR reads with MiXCR anew, one entry per CDR3 protein. The sample contains about 510,000 distinct CDR3 sequences, approximately 15% of which appear only once. Sequenced input: blood. The source of these receptors is a woman aged 40 to 55 with Graves' hyperthyroidism.

This clonotype showed up many times. The genes are TRBV27 and TRBJ2-2, with 11 positions matching TRBD2. The CDR3 runs 15 residues. Looked up from germline, CDR1 is MNHEY and CDR2 is SMNVEV (reference sequence). V trimming: 6 bases; J trimming: 1 base; junction bases outside the gene matches: 1. CDR3 coding DNA: TGTGCCAGCAGGCTAGCGGGAGGGAACACCGGGGAGCTGTTTTTT. Its protein product is CASRLAGGNTGELFF.

The chain carries TRBV7-9 and TRBJ2-3, with a weak D call TRBD2 (7 bases). The CDR3 covers 15 residues. The V end lost 5 bases, the J end lost 3 bases, and 15 bases lay between the germline ends. CDR1 is SEHNR and CDR2 is FQNEAQ in the germline V gene (reference sequence). Here the CDR3 reads CASSPTGGLTDTQYF. The CDR3 region has the DNA TGTGCCAGCAGCCCCACCGGGGGGCTGACAGATACGCAGTATTTT.

The rearrangement joins TRBV4-1 to TRBJ2-2; 11 nucleotides line up with TRBD2. The V gene's germline CDR1 is MGHRA and CDR2 YSYEKL. This CDR3 is built from 20 residues. V dropped 2 bases and J dropped 0; count of bases not matched to a gene: 11. CDR3 region: CASSQTRLAGTPPNTGELFF. CDR3 DNA sequence: TGCGCCAGCAGCCAAACCAGACTAGCGGGGACTCCACCGAACACCGGGGAGCTGTTTTTT.

There are many counts of this clonotype. The chain is built from TRBV6-1 and TRBJ1-1; unclear D gene. V gave up 2 bases and J gave up 1 base, with 11 bases separating them. The length of the CDR3 is 15 residues. CDR1 and CDR2 from the germline V gene are MNHNS and SASEGT. The CDR3 region is CASSEWIGGNTEAFF. The CDR3 DNA sequence: TGTGCCAGCAGTGAATGGATCGGAGGGAACACTGAAGCTTTCTTT.

This clonotype was counted ten times or more. The chain recombines TRBV20-1 with TRBJ2-7; 8 positions agree with TRBD2. V was pared by 0 bases and J by 0 bases, with 7 bases of the junction left unmatched. Germline V gives CDR1 DFQATT, CDR2 SNEGSKA (reference sequence). This CDR3 is 16 amino acids long. The CDR3 region is CSARDETSGLSYEQYF. CDR3 nucleotides: TGCAGTGCTAGAGATGAAACTAGCGGTCTCTCCTACGAGCAGTACTTC.

This clonotype was seen repeatedly, ten times or more. The chain uses TRBV20-1 and TRBJ2-7, with 9 bases fitting TRBD1. In germline, CDR1 is DFQATT, CDR2 SNEGSKA (reference sequence). V shed 5 bases, J shed 3 bases, and the junction held 2 bases outside the gene matches. The CDR3 sequence is 12 residues long. This CDR3 reads CSAWDRDYEQYF. The CDR3 DNA follows: TGCAGTGCTTGGGACAGGGACTACGAGCAGTACTTC.

This clonotype was recorded only once. The chain recombines TRBV5-1 with TRBJ2-5; D assignment may be TRBD1 or TRBD2 (5 bases each). Trimming pared 3 bases from V and 2 bases from J, leaving 17 bases between. CDR1 SGHRS and CDR2 YFSETQ come from the germline V gene. CDR3 size: 16 residues. The CDR3 DNA reads TGCGCCAGCAGCTCGCAGCCGGGACCGCAACAAGAGACCCAGTACTTC. Its protein is CASSSQPGPQQETQYF. The entire variable domain, with the rest obtained from reference TRBV5-1 and TRBJ2-5, is as follows: KAGVTQTPRYLIKTRGQQVTLSCSPISGHRSVSWYQQTPGQGLQFLFEYFSETQRNKGNFPGRFSGRQFSNSRSEMNVSTLELGDSALYLCASSSQPGPQQETQYFGPGTRLLVL.

The chain is built from TRBV10-3 and TRBJ2-7, with a possible D match to TRBD2 (6 bases). CDR1 and CDR2 (germline): ENHRY, SYGVKD. The CDR3 totals 14 residues. V was cut by 10 bases and J by 7 bases, with 23 bases left in between. The CDR3 loop reads CASASSGVGEEQYF. The CDR3 nucleotides are TGTGCCAGCGCGAGCTCGGGGGTTGGTGAAGAGCAGTACTTC.

This clonotype was counted at least ten times. This rearrangement joins TRBV24-1 to TRBJ2-1, with D uncertain. Trimming stripped 5 bases from V and 3 bases from J, with 7 bases between. This CDR3 comprises 13 residues. Per germline, CDR1 KGHDR and CDR2 SFDVKD. DNA of the CDR3: TGTGCCACCAGTGGTGTGGTCTACAATGAGCAGTTCTTC. This encodes CATSGVVYNEQFF.

CDR3 in amino acids: CASSIENFGTPNTEAFF. The CDR3 coding sequence is TGTGCCAGTAGTATAGAGAACTTCGGGACACCGAACACTGAAGCTTTCTTT. The rearrangement links TRBV19 to TRBJ1-1; a weak D match, TRBD1 (6 bases). This CDR3 contains 17 residues. V lost 0 bases to trimming and J lost 1 base, with 15 bases between them. Looked up from germline, CDR1 is LNHDA and CDR2 is SQIVND (reference sequence).

This clonotype was seen repeatedly, ten times or more. This chain connects TRBV28 to TRBJ1-2, with D perhaps TRBD1 (5 bases). Per the germline V gene, CDR1 is MDHEN and CDR2 is SYDVKM. CDR3 size: 16 residues. The V end lost 11 bases, the J end lost 4 bases, and 26 bases lay between the germline ends. The CDR3 protein is CAVDPRGGTGGYGYTF. The CDR3 DNA is TGTGCCGTCGATCCTCGAGGAGGGACGGGAGGCTATGGCTACACCTTC.

This clonotype was seen repeatedly, ten times or more. The V gene is TRBV11-2, the J gene TRBJ2-3; D might be TRBD1 or TRBD2, each matching 5 bases. This CDR3 has 15 residues. Germline V gene data show CDR1 as SGHAT and CDR2 as FQNNGV. Between the trimmed V and J ends, which lost 6 bases and 1 base, there was a span of 14 bases. The CDR3 protein is CASRRRDLGTDTQYF. The CDR3 DNA is TGTGCCAGCAGACGCCGGGACCTAGGCACAGATACGCAGTATTTT.

The chain has TRBV28 and TRBJ2-7; 9 nucleotides match TRBD2. In germline, CDR1 is MDHEN, CDR2 SYDVKM. This CDR3 is 15 amino acids long. The V segment lost 4 bases and the J segment 5 bases; nucleotides outside the gene matches: 9. The CDR3 DNA is TGTGCCAGCAGTTCGGGGGCGGGAGGGCCGAACGAGCAGTACTTC. Amino acid sequence: CASSSGAGGPNEQYF. The variable domain in full, with the rest retrieved from reference TRBV28 and TRBJ2-7, is DVKVTQSSRYLVKRTGEKVFLECVQDMDHENMFWYRQDPGLGLRLIYFSYDVKMKEKGDIPEGYSVSREKKERFSLILESASTNQTSMYLCASSSGAGGPNEQYFGPGTRLTVT.

This sequence joins TRBV4-2 and TRBJ1-2; D might be TRBD1 (5 bases). This CDR3 comprises 15 residues. With 1 base removed from V and 8 bases from J, the gap between germline ends came to 17 bases. Per the germline V gene, CDR1 is LGHNA and CDR2 is YNFKEQ. In DNA form, the CDR3 reads TGTGCCAGCAGCCAAGGTCAGGGTGGCGTTAGGGGCTACACCTTC. It translates to CASSQGQGGVRGYTF.

V gene TRBV7-8 combines with J gene TRBJ2-7, with 12 bases fitting TRBD2. The germline V gene encodes CDR1 SGHVS and CDR2 FQNEAQ. CDR3 length: 16 amino acids. J was trimmed by 5 bases and V by 0 bases; bases with no gene match: 5. CDR3: CASSLALAGGRDEQYF. As DNA, the CDR3 is TGTGCCAGCAGCTTAGCCCTAGCGGGAGGGCGCGACGAGCAGTACTTC.

This clonotype was observed many times. This chain links TRBV28 with TRBJ2-3, with TRBD2 matching over 12 bases. Trimming took 6 bases from V and 6 from J; bases not matched to a gene: 16. The CDR3 loop spans 18 amino acids. Germline loops: CDR1 MDHEN, CDR2 SYDVKM. The CDR3 reads CASSHPPSPTSGRDTQYF. DNA of the CDR3: TGTGCCAGCAGCCACCCCCCATCCCCCACTAGCGGGAGGGATACGCAGTATTTT.

The chain links TRBV27 to TRBJ1-2; TRBD1 is a possible D gene (6 bases). This CDR3 contains 16 residues. V lost 0 bases and J 1 base, leaving 12 bases between the germline ends. In germline, CDR1 is MNHEY, CDR2 SMNVEV (reference sequence). The CDR3 here is CASSLSRPGDNYGYTF. CDR3 sequence (DNA): TGTGCCAGCAGTTTATCGAGACCAGGGGATAACTATGGCTACACCTTC.

The chain recombines TRBV4-2 with TRBJ2-5; the match to TRBD2 covers 9 bases. CDR1 LGHNA and CDR2 YNFKEQ come from the germline V gene. This CDR3 has 16 amino acids. The V gene end was trimmed by 0 bases and the J gene end by 5 bases; junction bases not matched to a gene: 7. The CDR3 sequence: CASSQEVRGRAETQYF. The CDR3 DNA sequence: TGTGCCAGCAGCCAAGAGGTGCGCGGGAGGGCCGAGACCCAGTACTTC.

This clonotype showed up just a few times. The chain joins TRBV24-1 to TRBJ2-5; D uncertain. CDR1 and CDR2 (germline): KGHDR, SFDVKD. This CDR3 has 13 amino acids. Trimming stripped 4 bases from V and 3 bases from J, with 8 bases between. CDR3 DNA sequence: TGTGCCACCAGTGACGGACGGGAAGAGACCCAGTACTTC. Its translation is CATSDGREETQYF.

This clonotype was seen at least ten times. The chain is built from TRBV6-1 and TRBJ2-7; 9 bases match TRBD1. CDR1 is MNHNS, CDR2 SASEGT, per germline. The CDR3 spans 15 residues. The trim removed 6 bases at V and 1 base at J, leaving 7 bases unmatched. CDR3 region: CASRPDRGSSYEQYF. CDR3 DNA: TGTGCCAGCAGGCCTGACAGGGGGTCGTCCTACGAGCAGTACTTC.

This clonotype was counted ten times or more. The chain joins TRBV6-1 to TRBJ2-7, with a tentative D call TRBD1 (5 bases). The V end was cut by 8 bases, the J end by 2 bases, with 7 bases between. The CDR3 has 11 residues. CDR1 and CDR2 from the germline V gene are MNHNS and SASEGT. The CDR3 nucleotides are TGTGCCAGCGGACAAACCTACGAGCAGTACTTC. Amino acids: CASGQTYEQYF.

Only a few counts were recorded for this clonotype. The genes are TRBV14 and TRBJ2-2; the D is unclear. The CDR3 sequence is 16 residues long. CDR1 and CDR2 (germline): SGHDN, FVKESK. V gave up 0 bases and J gave up 4 bases, with 12 bases separating them. The CDR3 is CASSQDRIPSTGELFF. The CDR3 DNA reads TGTGCCAGCAGCCAAGACCGGATACCCAGCACCGGGGAGCTGTTTTTT.

This clonotype was counted ten times or more. The chain joins TRBV20-1 to TRBJ2-5; 8 positions agree with TRBD1. With V trimmed by 5 bases and J by 4 bases, 9 bases remained unmatched. Per the germline V gene, CDR1 is DFQATT and CDR2 is SNEGSKA (reference sequence). The CDR3 is 14 amino acids. CDR3 region: CSAATGALLETQYF. The CDR3 nucleotides are TGCAGTGCTGCGACAGGGGCCCTGCTAGAGACCCAGTACTTC.

This clonotype was counted ten times or more. This rearrangement joins TRBV12-3 or TRBV12-4 to TRBJ2-2; 7 positions match TRBD2. This CDR3 is built from 15 residues. After removal of 6 bases from V and 1 base from J, the junction contained 5 bases not matched to a gene. The chain's CDR3 is CASSSGLKNTGELFF. The CDR3 nucleotides are TGTGCCAGCAGCTCGGGACTAAAGAACACCGGGGAGCTGTTTTTT.

Details on this clonotype: One end of the junction does not line up with germline, which may come from a read error. V is TRBV6-5 and J is TRBJ2-7; 8 bases match TRBD1. The germline CDR1 and CDR2 sequences are MNHEY and SVGAGI. This CDR3 is 15 amino acids long. The CDR3: CASSYPSTGVYDQYF. The CDR3 DNA reads as TGTGCCAGCAGTTACCCCTCGACAGGGGTCTACGACCAGTACTTC.

J is TRBJ2-7 and V is TRBV4-1; D is unclear. Trimming removed 0 bases at V and 5 bases at J, with 11 bases between. CDR3 length equals 14 residues. Germline values: CDR1 MGHRA, CDR2 YSYEKL. CDR3 in amino acids: CASSQEGFGDEQYF. The CDR3 DNA reads TGCGCCAGCAGCCAAGAGGGATTCGGAGACGAGCAGTACTTC.

This clonotype came up a few times. The genes are TRBV12-3 or TRBV12-4 and TRBJ1-3; D remains unclear. This CDR3 has 14 residues. V lost 2 bases, J lost 4 bases, and 9 bases lay in between. CDR3 sequence reads: CASSLKGRGNTIYF. CDR3 nucleotides: TGTGCCAGCAGTTTAAAAGGCAGGGGAAACACCATATATTTT.

About this clonotype: A read error may explain this, as a much larger clone is one base away. V usage is TRBV2 and J usage is TRBJ2-7, with unresolved D. The CDR3 contains 13 residues. Germline CDR1 and CDR2: SNHLY and FYNNEI. The CDR3 loop is CACSPIWGSEQYF. CDR3 coding DNA: TGTGCCTGCAGTCCCATCTGGGGATCCGAGCAGTACTTC.

This clonotype appeared a few times. The V and J genes are TRBV10-3 and TRBJ2-2; D call uncertain. The CDR3 covers 14 residues. Germline assignment: CDR1 ENHRY and CDR2 SYGVKD. Trimming removed 9 bases from V and 1 base from J, with 12 bases in between. CDR3 bases: TGTGCCATGGGAAGATGGGAGAACACCGGGGAGCTGTTTTTT. This translates into CAMGRWENTGELFF.

This clonotype has ten or more counts. The rearrangement joins TRBV27 to TRBJ2-2; maybe TRBD1 (9 bases). CDR1 MNHEY and CDR2 SMNVEV come from the germline V gene (reference sequence). The CDR3 length is 18 residues. Deletions cut 3 bases from V and 6 bases from J, with 23 bases between. CDR3 nucleotide sequence: TGTGCCAGCAGTTTCATCGGACAGGGGATTAGCGGGGCCGGGGAGCTGTTTTTT. Translated: CASSFIGQGISGAGELFF.